These T cell receptor beta chains were read from a single sample in a study of blood T cells in healthy people across ages. TCRdb analysed the 5' RACE reads with MiXCR anew, one entry per CDR3 protein. The sample has under 800,000 distinct CDR3 sequences, around 46% seen once. Material for sequencing was blood. The origin of the receptors is an older woman in good health. Each CDR3 is given with its conserved first and last residue. The D gene is left open where the match is weak. Rows give clone size only sometimes, using once, few, many, or a class for an expanded clone.

V gene,CDR3 length,D gene,clone size,J gene,CDR3 protein,CDR3 DNA
TRBV4-1,15,.,many,TRBJ2-7,CASSPLWESGYEQYF,TGCGCCAGCAGCCCCCTATGGGAGTCAGGCTACGAGCAGTACTTC
TRBV11-3,14,.,.,TRBJ2-3,CASSLRDGQDTQYF,TGTGCCAGCAGCCTACGGGACGGACAAGATACGCAGTATTTT
TRBV21-1,19,.,.,TRBJ2-7,CASSKARLAGAQSSYEQYF,TGTGCCAGCAGCAAAGCGCGACTAGCGGGAGCCCAGAGCTCCTACGAGCAGTACTTC
TRBV6-5,16,.,.,TRBJ2-5,CASSSRLVGRDNEQYF,TGTGCCAGCAGTTCCCGACTAGTAGGTCGAGACAATGAGCAGTACTTC
TRBV5-1,15,.,many,TRBJ2-3,CASSLDLGSTDTQYF,TGCGCCAGCAGCTTGGATCTGGGGAGCACAGATACGCAGTATTTT
TRBV12-3/TRBV12-4,15,TRBD1,few,TRBJ1-2,CASSGPGQGEGGYTF,TGTGCCAGCAGTGGTCCGGGACAGGGAGAAGGTGGCTACACCTTC
TRBV2,14,TRBD2,.,TRBJ2-7,CASTSGGHPNEQYF,TGTGCCAGCACGTCGGGAGGGCACCCCAATGAGCAGTACTTC
TRBV6-5,16,.,.,TRBJ1-2,CASSSVSDGSNYGYTF,TGTGCCAGCAGTTCGGTCTCCGACGGATCTAACTATGGCTACACCTTC
TRBV6-2/TRBV6-3,17,.,many,TRBJ2-5,CASSYSRGAEEGETQYF,TGTGCCAGCAGTTACTCGAGAGGGGCCGAAGAAGGCGAGACCCAGTACTTC
TRBV20-1,16,TRBD2,.,TRBJ2-1,CSARDAGGGSYNEQFF,TGCAGTGCTAGAGATGCGGGGGGTGGGTCCTACAATGAGCAGTTCTTC
TRBV3-1,12,.,few,TRBJ2-3,CASSRNEDTQYF,TGTGCCAGCAGCCGCAATGAAGATACGCAGTATTTT
TRBV20-1,12,TRBD2,.,TRBJ2-5,CSARRGAETQYF,TGCAGTGCGCGGCGGGGGGCCGAGACCCAGTACTTC
TRBV3-1,14,.,.,TRBJ1-1,CASSQGVGGTEAFF,TGTGCCAGCAGCCAAGGAGTGGGAGGCACTGAAGCTTTCTTT
TRBV7-2,15,.,few,TRBJ1-1,CASSLFAGVNTEAFF,TGTGCCAGCAGCTTATTTGCCGGGGTGAACACTGAAGCTTTCTTT